This TCR beta chain was identified during a study of shared clonotypes between healthy human individuals. With regard to this clone: Antigen specificity is unknown.

Positive CCR7 selection of CD45RO-negative cells yielded the naive CD8 cells, and terminally differentiated effector memory CD45RA+ cells were excluded. Study findings and constraints: Limited genetic and exposure-history diversity came from having few donors.

Authors' analysis steps: ImmunoSEQ output lacked quality scores and full-length reads, limiting matched filtering. Libraries were prepared by immunoSEQ multiplex PCR; TCRdb keeps only in-frame clonotypes and omits some of them. Clone size and the V and J calls come from that table; the DNA yielded D and trimming. The sample shows some 2,000,000 clones, about 95% of them seen only once. The specimen was naive CD8+ T cells sorted from blood. The clonotype originates from a man in his late teens or twenties in good health.

The CDR3 spells CASSYRDVSSYNEQFF. The DNA of the CDR3 is TGTGCCAGCAGTTACCGGGACGTTAGCTCCTACAATGAGCAGTTCTTC. The chain employs TRBV6-6 and TRBJ2-1, with D possibly called TRBD1 or TRBD2 (5 bases each). Trimming stripped 2 bases from V and 0 bases from J, with 11 bases between. The CDR3 totals 16 residues. In germline, CDR1 is MNHNY, CDR2 SVGAGI (reference sequence).